This TCR beta chain was documented in a study of glioma-infiltrating T cells. The wider study: Dexamethasone exposure before glioma surgery was limited to six or fewer days.

Amplification of TCR alpha and beta CDR3 regions from RNA used iRepertoire nested multiplex PCR. TCRdb redid the calling of the multiplex PCR reads with MiXCR, one entry per CDR3 protein. The data contain 300,000 to 450,000 distinct CDR3 sequences, less than 50% of them singletons. The CDR3 is 15 amino acids. Deletions cut 6 bases from V and 5 bases from J, with 19 bases between. The chain has TRBV12-3 or TRBV12-4 and TRBJ1-1, with D possibly being TRBD1 (5 bases). The sequenced sample consisted of glioma tissue, nonneoplastic brain tissue, or PBMCs (not recorded which). The origin of this receptor is a human donor with low-grade glioma or glioblastoma, undergoing nonglioma brain surgery, or in good health (not recorded which). CDR3 region: CASSVSGGRGTEAFF. The DNA for the CDR3 is TGTGCCAGCAGCGTCTCCGGGGGAAGAGGGACTGAAGCTTTCTTT.